The T cell receptor (beta chain) under discussion was sequenced for a study of cytomegalovirus exposure and HLA in healthy donors. General study points: HLA alleles were associated with around 17,000 TCR beta sequences in a later analysis at 0.05 false discovery rate.

Details on this clone: The target antigen is unknown.

This CDR3 spans 12 amino acids. Germline V CDR1 and CDR2: LNHDA, SQIVND (reference sequence). Germline trimming cut 6 bases from V and 8 bases from J; bases unmatched to any gene: 6. The PCR contained 60 Vbeta and 13 Jbeta primers. Clones were sequenced by immunoSEQ multiplex PCR, and TCRdb holds only the in-frame ones, with some missing. The sample holds some 150,000 clones, 64% seen once. Sequencing used PBMCs. This clonotype was sampled from a woman younger than 45 in good health and CMV-seropositive. The V and J genes are TRBV19 and TRBJ1-2, with 7 nucleotides matching TRBD1. CDR3 loop: CASRRQGGGYTF. The CDR3 nucleotides read TGTGCCAGTAGGAGACAGGGAGGCGGCTACACCTTC.